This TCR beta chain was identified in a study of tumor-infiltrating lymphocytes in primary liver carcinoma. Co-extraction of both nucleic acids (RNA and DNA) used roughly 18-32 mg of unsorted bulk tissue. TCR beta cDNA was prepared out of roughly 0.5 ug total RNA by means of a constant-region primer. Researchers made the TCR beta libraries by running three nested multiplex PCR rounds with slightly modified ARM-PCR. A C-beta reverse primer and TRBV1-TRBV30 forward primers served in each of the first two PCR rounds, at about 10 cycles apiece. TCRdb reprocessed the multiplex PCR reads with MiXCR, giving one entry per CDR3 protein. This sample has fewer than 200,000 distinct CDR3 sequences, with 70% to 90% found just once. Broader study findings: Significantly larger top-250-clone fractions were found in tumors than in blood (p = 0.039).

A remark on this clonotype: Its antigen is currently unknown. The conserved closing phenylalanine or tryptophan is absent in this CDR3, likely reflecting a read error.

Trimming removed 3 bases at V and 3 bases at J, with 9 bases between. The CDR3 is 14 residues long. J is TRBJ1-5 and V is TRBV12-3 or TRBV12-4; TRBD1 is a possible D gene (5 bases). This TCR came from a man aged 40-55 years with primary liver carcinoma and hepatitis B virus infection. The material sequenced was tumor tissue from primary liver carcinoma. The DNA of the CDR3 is TGTGCCAGCAGTTTGGGGACTACCAATCAGCCCCAGCATCTT. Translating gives CASSLGTTNQPQHL.